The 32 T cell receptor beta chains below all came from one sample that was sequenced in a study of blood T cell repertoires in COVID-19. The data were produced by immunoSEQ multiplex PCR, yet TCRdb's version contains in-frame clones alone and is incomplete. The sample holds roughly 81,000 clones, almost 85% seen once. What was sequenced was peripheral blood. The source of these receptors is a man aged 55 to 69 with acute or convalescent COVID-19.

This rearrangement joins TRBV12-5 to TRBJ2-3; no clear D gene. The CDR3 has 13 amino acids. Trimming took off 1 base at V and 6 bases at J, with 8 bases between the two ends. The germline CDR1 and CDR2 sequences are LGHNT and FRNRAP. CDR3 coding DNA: TGTGCTAGTGGTTTGGGAATCGGGGATACGCAGTATTTT. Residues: CASGLGIGDTQYF. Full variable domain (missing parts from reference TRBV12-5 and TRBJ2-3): DARVTQTPRHKVTEMGQEVTMRCQPILGHNTVFWYRQTMMQGLELLAYFRNRAPLDDSGMPKDRFSAEMPDATLATLKIQPSEPRDSAVYFCASGLGIGDTQYFGPGTRLTVL.

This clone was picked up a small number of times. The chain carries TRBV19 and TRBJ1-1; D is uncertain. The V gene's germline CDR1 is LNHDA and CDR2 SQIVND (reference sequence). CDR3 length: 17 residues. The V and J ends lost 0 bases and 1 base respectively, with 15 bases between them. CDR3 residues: CASSIDPREEENTEAFF. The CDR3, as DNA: TGTGCCAGTAGTATAGATCCCCGGGAGGAGGAGAACACTGAAGCTTTCTTT.

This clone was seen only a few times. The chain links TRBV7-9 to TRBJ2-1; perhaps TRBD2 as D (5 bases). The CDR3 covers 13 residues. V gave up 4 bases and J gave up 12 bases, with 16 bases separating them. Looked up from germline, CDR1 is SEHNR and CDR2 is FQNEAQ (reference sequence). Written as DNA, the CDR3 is TGTGCCAGCAGCTCCGAGGGCCCCGGAGGGCAGTTCTTC. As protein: CASSSEGPGGQFF.

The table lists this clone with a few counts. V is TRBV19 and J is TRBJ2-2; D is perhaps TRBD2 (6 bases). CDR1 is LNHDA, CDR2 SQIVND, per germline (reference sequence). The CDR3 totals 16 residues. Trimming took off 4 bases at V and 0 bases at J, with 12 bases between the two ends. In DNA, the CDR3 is TGTGCCAGTAGTAAGAACAGCGGGTCGAACACCGGGGAGCTGTTTTTT. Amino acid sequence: CASSKNSGSNTGELFF.

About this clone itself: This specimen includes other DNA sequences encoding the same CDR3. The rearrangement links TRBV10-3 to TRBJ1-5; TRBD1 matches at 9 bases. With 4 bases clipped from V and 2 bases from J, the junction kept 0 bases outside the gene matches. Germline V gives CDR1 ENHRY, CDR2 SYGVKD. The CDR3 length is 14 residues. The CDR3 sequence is CAISGTGGNQPQHF. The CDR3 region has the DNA TGTGCCATCAGTGGGACAGGGGGCAATCAGCCCCAGCATTTT.

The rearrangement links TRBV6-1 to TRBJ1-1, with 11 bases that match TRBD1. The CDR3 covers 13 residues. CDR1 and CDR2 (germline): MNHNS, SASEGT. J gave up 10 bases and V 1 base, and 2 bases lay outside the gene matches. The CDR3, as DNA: TGTGCCAGCAGTGAAGGGACAGGGGGCCGAGCTTTCTTT. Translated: CASSEGTGGRAFF.

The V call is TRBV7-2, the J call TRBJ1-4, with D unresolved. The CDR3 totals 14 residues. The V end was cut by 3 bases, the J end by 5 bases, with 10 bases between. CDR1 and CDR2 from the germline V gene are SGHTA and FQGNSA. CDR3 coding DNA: TGTGCCAGCAGCTTCCAGGCGGGGAATGAAAAACTGTTTTTT. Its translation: CASSFQAGNEKLFF.

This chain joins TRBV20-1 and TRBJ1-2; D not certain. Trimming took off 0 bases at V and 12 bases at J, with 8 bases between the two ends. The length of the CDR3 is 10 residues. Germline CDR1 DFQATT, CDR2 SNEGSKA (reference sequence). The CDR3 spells CSARDSVDTF. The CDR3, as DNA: TGCAGTGCTAGAGATTCAGTTGACACCTTC.

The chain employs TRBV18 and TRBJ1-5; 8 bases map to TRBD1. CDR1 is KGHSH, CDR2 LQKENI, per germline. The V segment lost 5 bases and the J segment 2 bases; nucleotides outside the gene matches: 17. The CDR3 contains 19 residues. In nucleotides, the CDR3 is TGTGCCAGCTCAGTGACTCCACCCTCGTCGGGACAGGGCAATCAGCCCCAGCATTTT. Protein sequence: CASSVTPPSSGQGNQPQHF.

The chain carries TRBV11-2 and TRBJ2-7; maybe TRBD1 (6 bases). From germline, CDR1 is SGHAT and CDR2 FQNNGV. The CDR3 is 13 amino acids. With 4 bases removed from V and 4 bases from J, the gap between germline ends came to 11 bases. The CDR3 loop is CASSSDRFYEQYF. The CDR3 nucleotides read TGTGCCAGCAGCTCGGACAGATTTTACGAGCAGTACTTC. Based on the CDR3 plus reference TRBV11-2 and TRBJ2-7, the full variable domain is EAGVAQSPRYKIIEKRQSVAFWCNPISGHATLYWYQQILGQGPKLLIQFQNNGVVDDSQLPKDRFSAERLKGVDSTLKIQPAKLEDSAVYLCASSSDRFYEQYFGPGTRLTVT.

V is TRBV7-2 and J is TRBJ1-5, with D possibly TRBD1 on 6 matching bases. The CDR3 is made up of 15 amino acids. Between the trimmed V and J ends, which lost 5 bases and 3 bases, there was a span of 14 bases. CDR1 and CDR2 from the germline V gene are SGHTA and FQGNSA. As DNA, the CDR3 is TGTGCCAGCAGCGCACCGACAGGCCCCAATCAGCCCCAGCATTTT. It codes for CASSAPTGPNQPQHF.

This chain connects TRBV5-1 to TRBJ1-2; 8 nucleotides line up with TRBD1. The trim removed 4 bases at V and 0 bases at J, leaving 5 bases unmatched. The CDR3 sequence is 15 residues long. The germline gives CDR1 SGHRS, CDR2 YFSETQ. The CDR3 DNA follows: TGCGCCAGCAGCGTACAGGGGGGAGCTAACTATGGCTACACCTTC. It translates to CASSVQGGANYGYTF.

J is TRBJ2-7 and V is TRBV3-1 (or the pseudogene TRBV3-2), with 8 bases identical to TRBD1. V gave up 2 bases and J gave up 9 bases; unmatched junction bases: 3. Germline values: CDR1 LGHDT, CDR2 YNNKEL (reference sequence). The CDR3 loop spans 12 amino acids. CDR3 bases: TGTGCCAGCAGCCAATGGACAGGGCTGCAGTACTTC. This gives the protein CASSQWTGLQYF.

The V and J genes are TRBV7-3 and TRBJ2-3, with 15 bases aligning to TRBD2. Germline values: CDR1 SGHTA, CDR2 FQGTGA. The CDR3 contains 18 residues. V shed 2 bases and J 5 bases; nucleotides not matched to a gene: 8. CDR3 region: CASSLRGLAGGQGDTQYF. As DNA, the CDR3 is TGTGCCAGCAGCTTACGCGGACTAGCGGGGGGGCAGGGAGATACGCAGTATTTT.

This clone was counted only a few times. This CDR3 reads CASSITGQSEQYF. The CDR3 nucleotides read TGTGCCAGCAGCATTACAGGACAGAGCGAGCAGTACTTC. V is TRBV7-2 and J is TRBJ2-7, with D tentatively TRBD1 (6 bases). Germline values: CDR1 SGHTA, CDR2 FQGNSA. This CDR3 spans 13 amino acids. Trimming stripped 5 bases from V and 6 bases from J, with 14 bases between. The whole variable domain, remainder taken from reference TRBV7-2 and TRBJ2-7, is GAGVSQSPSNKVTEKGKDVELRCDPISGHTALYWYRQSLGQGLEFLIYFQGNSAPDKSGLPSDRFSAERTGGSVSTLTIQRTQQEDSAVYLCASSITGQSEQYFGPGTRLTVT.

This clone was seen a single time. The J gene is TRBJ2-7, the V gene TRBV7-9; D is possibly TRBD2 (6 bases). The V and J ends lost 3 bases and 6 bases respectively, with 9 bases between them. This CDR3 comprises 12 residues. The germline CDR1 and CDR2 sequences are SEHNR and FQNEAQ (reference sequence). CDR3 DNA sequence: TGTGCCAGCAGCTTGGGGGGAGGCGAGCAGTACTTC. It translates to CASSLGGGEQYF.

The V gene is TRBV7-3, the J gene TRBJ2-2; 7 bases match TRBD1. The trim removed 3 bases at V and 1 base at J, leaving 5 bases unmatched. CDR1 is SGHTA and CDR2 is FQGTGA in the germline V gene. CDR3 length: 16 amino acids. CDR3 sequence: CASSFGGTVNTGELFF. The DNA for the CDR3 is TGTGCCAGCAGCTTCGGTGGGACAGTGAACACCGGGGAGCTGTTTTTT.

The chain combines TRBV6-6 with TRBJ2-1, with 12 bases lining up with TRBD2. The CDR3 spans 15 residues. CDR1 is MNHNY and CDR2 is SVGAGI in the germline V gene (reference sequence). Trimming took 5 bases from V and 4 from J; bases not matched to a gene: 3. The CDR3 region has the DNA TGTGCCAGCAGTCCCGGGACTAGCGGGTACAATGAGCAGTTCTTC. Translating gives CASSPGTSGYNEQFF.

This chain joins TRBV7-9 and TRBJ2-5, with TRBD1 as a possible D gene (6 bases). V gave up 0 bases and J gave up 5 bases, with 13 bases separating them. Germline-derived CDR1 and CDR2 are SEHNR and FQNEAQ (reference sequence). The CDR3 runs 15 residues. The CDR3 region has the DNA TGTGCCAGCAGCTTAGCGGGGACAAGAGGGGAGACCCAGTACTTC. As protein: CASSLAGTRGETQYF.

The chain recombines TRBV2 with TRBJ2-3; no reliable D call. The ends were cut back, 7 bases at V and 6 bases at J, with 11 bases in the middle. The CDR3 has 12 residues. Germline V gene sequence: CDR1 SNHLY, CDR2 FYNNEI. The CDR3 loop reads CASKATGDTQYF. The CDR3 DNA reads TGTGCCAGCAAGGCGACTGGGGATACGCAGTATTTT.

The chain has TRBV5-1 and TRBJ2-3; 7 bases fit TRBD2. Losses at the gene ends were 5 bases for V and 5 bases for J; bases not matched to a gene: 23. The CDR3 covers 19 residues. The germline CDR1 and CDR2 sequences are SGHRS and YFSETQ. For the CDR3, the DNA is TGCGCCAGCAGGACCCAAATTCCTAGCGGAGCTCGCTCAGGAGATACGCAGTATTTT. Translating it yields CASRTQIPSGARSGDTQYF.

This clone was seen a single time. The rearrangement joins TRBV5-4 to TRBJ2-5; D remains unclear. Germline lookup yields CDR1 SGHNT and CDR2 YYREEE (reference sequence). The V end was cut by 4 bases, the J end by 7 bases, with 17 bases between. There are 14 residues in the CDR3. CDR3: CASSPPYGSGTQYF. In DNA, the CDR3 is TGTGCCAGCAGCCCACCTTATGGATCAGGGACCCAGTACTTC.

CDR3 in DNA: TGTGCCACCAGTGATCCGACGGGGGAGGGGGGCCCTCAGCCCCAGCATTTT. Residues: CATSDPTGEGGPQPQHF. J is TRBJ1-5 and V is TRBV24-1, with D perhaps TRBD1 (6 bases). CDR1 is KGHDR and CDR2 is SFDVKD in the germline V gene. Trimming left V 3 bases short and J 6 bases short, with 20 bases between. This CDR3 region has 17 residues.

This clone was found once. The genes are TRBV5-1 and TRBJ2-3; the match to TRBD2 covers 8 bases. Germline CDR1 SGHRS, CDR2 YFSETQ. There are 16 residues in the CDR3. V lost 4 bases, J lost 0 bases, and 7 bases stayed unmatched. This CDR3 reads CASSRDASGSTDTQYF. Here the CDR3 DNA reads TGCGCCAGCAGCCGCGATGCTAGCGGGAGCACAGATACGCAGTATTTT.

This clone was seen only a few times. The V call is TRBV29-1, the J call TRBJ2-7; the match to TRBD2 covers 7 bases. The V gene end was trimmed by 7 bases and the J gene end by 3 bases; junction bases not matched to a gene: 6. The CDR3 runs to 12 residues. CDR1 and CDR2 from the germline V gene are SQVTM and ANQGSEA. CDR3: CSGAGTNYEQYF. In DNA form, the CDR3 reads TGCAGCGGCGCCGGGACTAACTACGAGCAGTACTTC.

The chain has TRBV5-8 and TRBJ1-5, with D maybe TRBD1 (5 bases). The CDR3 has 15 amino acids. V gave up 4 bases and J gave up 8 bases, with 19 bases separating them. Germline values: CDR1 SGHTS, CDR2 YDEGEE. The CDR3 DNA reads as TGTGCCAGCAGCCTCCATTTCGGGGGGAAGGAGCCCCAGCATTTT. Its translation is CASSLHFGGKEPQHF.

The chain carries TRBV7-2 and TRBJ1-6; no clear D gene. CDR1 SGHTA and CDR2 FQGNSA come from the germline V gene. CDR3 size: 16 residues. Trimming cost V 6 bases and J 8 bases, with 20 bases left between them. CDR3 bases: TGTGCCAGCAGTGGAGGCGGTTCCCTCTCTTATTCACCCCTCCACTTT. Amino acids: CASSGGGSLSYSPLHF.

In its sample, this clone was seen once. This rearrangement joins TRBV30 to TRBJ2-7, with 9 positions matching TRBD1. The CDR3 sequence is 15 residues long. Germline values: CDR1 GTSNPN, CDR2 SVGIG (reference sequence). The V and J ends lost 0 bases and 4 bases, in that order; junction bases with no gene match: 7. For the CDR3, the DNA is TGTGCCTGGAGTGTAATAGGGACAGGGACTTACGAGCAGTACTTC. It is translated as CAWSVIGTGTYEQYF.

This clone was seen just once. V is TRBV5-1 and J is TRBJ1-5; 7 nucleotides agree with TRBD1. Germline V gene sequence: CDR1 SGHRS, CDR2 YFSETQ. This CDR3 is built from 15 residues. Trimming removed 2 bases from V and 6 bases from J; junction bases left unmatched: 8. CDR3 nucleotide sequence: TGCGCCAGCAGCTTAACAGGGGAGAAGGGTCAGCCCCAGCATTTT. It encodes CASSLTGEKGQPQHF.

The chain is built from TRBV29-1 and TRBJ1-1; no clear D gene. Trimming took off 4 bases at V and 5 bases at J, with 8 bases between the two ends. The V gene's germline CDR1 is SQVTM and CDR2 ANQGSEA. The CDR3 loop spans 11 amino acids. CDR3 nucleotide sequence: TGCAGCGTTGTGACACCAACTGAAGCTTTCTTT. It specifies CSVVTPTEAFF.

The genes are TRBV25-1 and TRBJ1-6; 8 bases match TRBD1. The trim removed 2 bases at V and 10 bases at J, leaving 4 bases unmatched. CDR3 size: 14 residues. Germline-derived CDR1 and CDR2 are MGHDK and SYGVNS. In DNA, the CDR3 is TGTGCCAGCAGTGAAGGTCAGGGGGCGTCACCCCTCCACTTT. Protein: CASSEGQGASPLHF.

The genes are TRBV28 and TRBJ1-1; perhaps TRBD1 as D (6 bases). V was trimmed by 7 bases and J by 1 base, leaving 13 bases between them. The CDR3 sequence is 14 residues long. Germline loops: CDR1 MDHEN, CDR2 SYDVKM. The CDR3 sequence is CASTSGQWNTEAFF. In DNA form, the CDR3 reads TGTGCCAGCACCTCGGGACAATGGAACACTGAAGCTTTCTTT.